The next 10 T cell receptor beta chains were all read from a single sample in a study of memory CD4+ T cells and cytomegalovirus serostatus. The sort gate was single viable CD3+CD4+CD8-CD45RO+ cells for memory CD4+ T cells. Repertoires were generated with immunoSEQ multiplex PCR, while TCRdb's copy carries only in-frame clones and drops some. The profile covers 50,000 to 70,000 clones, with around 85% appearing a single time and less than 0.95% taken by the ten largest. Sequencing was performed on memory CD4+ T cells from blood. These receptors all stem from an adult in good health and CMV-seronegative.

The table lists this clone with a count of one. This chain links TRBV7-2 with TRBJ1-1, with D tentatively TRBD1 (6 bases). The V and J ends lost 6 bases and 0 bases respectively, with 8 bases between them. Germline CDR1 reads SGHTA; CDR2 reads FQGNSA. There are 13 residues in the CDR3. Here the CDR3 DNA reads TGTGCCAGCAGGCGACAGGTGAACACTGAAGCTTTCTTT. Amino acid sequence: CASRRQVNTEAFF.

V is TRBV6-1 and J is TRBJ2-2; D gene uncertain. Per germline, CDR1 MNHNS and CDR2 SASEGT. Trimming shortened V by 7 bases and J by 1 base, and 10 bases separated the two germline ends. The length of the CDR3 is 14 residues. The CDR3 reads CASTLFGNTGELFF. The CDR3 coding sequence is TGTGCCAGCACCCTATTTGGGAACACCGGGGAGCTGTTTTTT.

V usage is TRBV20-1 and J usage is TRBJ2-3, with unresolved D. V was clipped by 3 bases and J by 7 bases, with 8 bases between them. The germline V gene encodes CDR1 DFQATT and CDR2 SNEGSKA (reference sequence). CDR3 length: 11 amino acids. CDR3 nucleotide sequence: TGCAGTGCTAGTTTGAGAAATACGCAGTATTTT. Its protein product is CSASLRNTQYF.

In its sample, this clone was seen a few times. The chain couples TRBV28 to TRBJ2-1; the D gene is possibly TRBD1 (6 bases). The CDR3 consists of 15 residues. Germline CDR1 reads MDHEN; CDR2 reads SYDVKM. V was pared by 2 bases and J by 2 bases, with 10 bases between. The CDR3 DNA follows: TGTGCCAGCAGTTTAGTGGGGGCAACCTACAATGAGCAGTTCTTC. Translating it yields CASSLVGATYNEQFF. Full variable domain (missing parts from reference TRBV28 and TRBJ2-1): DVKVTQSSRYLVKRTGEKVFLECVQDMDHENMFWYRQDPGLGLRLIYFSYDVKMKEKGDIPEGYSVSREKKERFSLILESASTNQTSMYLCASSLVGATYNEQFFGPGTRLTVL.

The chain carries TRBV6-1 and TRBJ2-7; TRBD2 agrees at 12 bases. This CDR3 is 12 amino acids long. Trimming at V came to 6 bases and at J to 10 bases, leaving 4 bases not matched to a gene. The germline CDR1 and CDR2 sequences are MNHNS and SASEGT. Here the CDR3 DNA reads TGTGCCAGCAGACTAGCGGGAGGCCCCCAGTACTTC. Protein sequence: CASRLAGGPQYF.

This rearrangement joins TRBV7-8 to TRBJ1-6; TRBD1 matches at 7 bases. The CDR3 is made up of 15 amino acids. V gave up 4 bases and J gave up 7 bases; unmatched junction bases: 7. The germline gives CDR1 SGHVS, CDR2 FQNEAQ. The CDR3 here is CASSSSWDRNSPLHF. The CDR3, as DNA: TGTGCCAGCAGCTCGAGTTGGGACAGAAATTCACCCCTCCACTTT.

The rearrangement joins TRBV19 to TRBJ1-4; D unresolved. Germline V gene sequence: CDR1 LNHDA, CDR2 SQIVND (reference sequence). The CDR3 runs to 14 residues. Between the trimmed V and J ends, which lost 7 bases and 8 bases, there was a span of 17 bases. CDR3 residues: CASTDRSSLEKLFF. The CDR3, as DNA: TGTGCCAGTACTGATAGGAGTAGTCTCGAAAAACTGTTTTTT.

DNA of the CDR3: TGTGCCAGCAGTTGGGACAGCAACCAAGAGACCCAGTACTTC. Encoded protein: CASSWDSNQETQYF. The chain joins TRBV6-5 to TRBJ2-5, with 7 nucleotides matching TRBD1. The CDR3 is 14 residues long. Losses at the gene ends were 4 bases for V and 0 bases for J; bases not matched to a gene: 2. Germline values: CDR1 MNHEY, CDR2 SVGAGI.

This sequence joins TRBV7-2 and TRBJ2-1; perhaps TRBD1 as D (6 bases). The V gene lost 3 bases and the J gene lost 9 bases, with 9 bases spanning the gap. Germline V gene data show CDR1 as SGHTA and CDR2 as FQGNSA. The CDR3 covers 12 residues. CDR3: CASSLLGGEQFF. CDR3 sequence (DNA): TGTGCCAGCAGCTTGTTAGGGGGTGAGCAGTTCTTC.

V and J are TRBV5-6 and TRBJ1-5, with D unresolved. The V gene lost 4 bases and the J gene lost 5 bases, with 19 bases spanning the gap. Per the germline V gene, CDR1 is SGHDT and CDR2 is YYEEEE. The CDR3 consists of 16 residues. CDR3 residues: CASSLGRERAYQPQHF. CDR3 nucleotides: TGTGCCAGCAGCCTCGGGCGGGAAAGGGCATATCAGCCCCAGCATTTT.